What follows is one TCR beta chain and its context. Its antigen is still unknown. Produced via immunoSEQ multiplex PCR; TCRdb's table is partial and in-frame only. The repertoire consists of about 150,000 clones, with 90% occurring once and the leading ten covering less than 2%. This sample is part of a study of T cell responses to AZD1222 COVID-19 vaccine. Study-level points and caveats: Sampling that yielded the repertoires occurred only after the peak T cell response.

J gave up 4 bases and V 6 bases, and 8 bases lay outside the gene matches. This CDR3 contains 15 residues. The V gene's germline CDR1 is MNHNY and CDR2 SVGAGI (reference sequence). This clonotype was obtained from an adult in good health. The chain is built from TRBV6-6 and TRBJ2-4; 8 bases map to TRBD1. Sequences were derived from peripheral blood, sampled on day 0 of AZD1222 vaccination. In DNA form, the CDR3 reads TGTGCCAGCAGGTTGACAGGGGTCGCTAAAAACATTCAGTACTTC. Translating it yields CASRLTGVAKNIQYF.